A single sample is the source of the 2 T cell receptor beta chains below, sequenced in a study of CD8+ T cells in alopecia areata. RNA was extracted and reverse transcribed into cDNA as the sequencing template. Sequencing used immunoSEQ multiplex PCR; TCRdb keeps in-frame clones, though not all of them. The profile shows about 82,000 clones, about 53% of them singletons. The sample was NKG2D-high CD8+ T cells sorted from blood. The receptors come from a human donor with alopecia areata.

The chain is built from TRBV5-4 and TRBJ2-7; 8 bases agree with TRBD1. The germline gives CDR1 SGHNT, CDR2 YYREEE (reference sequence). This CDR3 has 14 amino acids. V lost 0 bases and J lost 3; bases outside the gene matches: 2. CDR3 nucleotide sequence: TGTGCCAGCAGCTTGGTGGACAGGGTCTACGAGCAGTACTTC. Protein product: CASSLVDRVYEQYF.

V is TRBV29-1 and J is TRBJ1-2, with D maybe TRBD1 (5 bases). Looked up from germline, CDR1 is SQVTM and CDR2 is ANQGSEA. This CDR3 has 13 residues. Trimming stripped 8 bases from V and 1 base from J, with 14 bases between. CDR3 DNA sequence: TGCAGCACCTTGGGCAGGGTTAACTATGGCTACACCTTC. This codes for CSTLGRVNYGYTF.